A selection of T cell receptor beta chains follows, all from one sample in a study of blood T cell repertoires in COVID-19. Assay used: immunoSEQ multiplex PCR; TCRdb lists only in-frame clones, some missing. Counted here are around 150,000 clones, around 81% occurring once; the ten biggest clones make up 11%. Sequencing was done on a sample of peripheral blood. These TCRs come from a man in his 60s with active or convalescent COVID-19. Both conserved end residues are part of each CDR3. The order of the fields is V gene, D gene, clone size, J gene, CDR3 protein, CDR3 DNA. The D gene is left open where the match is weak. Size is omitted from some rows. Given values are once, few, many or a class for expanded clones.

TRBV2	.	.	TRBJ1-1	CASTPVLRDTEAFF	TGTGCCAGCACTCCGGTGCTCCGGGACACTGAAGCTTTCTTT
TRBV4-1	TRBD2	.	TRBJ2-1	CASSQDASGRRYEQFF	TGCGCCAGCAGCCAAGATGCTAGCGGGAGACGATATGAGCAGTTCTTC
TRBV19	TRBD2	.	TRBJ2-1	CASSRLADNEQFF	TGTGCCAGTAGTAGGCTAGCGGACAATGAGCAGTTCTTC
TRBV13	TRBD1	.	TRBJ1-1	CASSPLKGARVRTEAFF	TGTGCCAGCAGCCCCCTTAAGGGGGCCCGGGTGAGGACTGAAGCTTTCTTT
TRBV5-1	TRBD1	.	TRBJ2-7	CASSLLSSDRLSYEQYF	TGCGCCAGCAGCTTGTTAAGTTCGGACAGGCTATCCTACGAGCAGTACTTC
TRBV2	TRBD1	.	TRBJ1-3	CASRETGYSGNTIYF	TGTGCCAGCAGAGAGACAGGGTACTCTGGAAACACCATATATTTT
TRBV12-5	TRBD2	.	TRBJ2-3	CASGSTWGLAGGSDTQYF	TGTGCTAGTGGTTCCACTTGGGGTCTGGCGGGAGGCTCAGATACGCAGTATTTT
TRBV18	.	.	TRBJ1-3	CASSLRTATSGNTIYF	TGTGCCAGCTCACTCCGGACAGCTACTTCTGGAAACACCATATATTTT
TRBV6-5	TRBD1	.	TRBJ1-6	CASSRLRGQGSPLHF	TGTGCCAGCAGTCGACTCAGGGGGCAGGGTTCACCCCTCCACTTT
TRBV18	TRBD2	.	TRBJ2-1	CASSLTGGDEQFF	TGTGCCAGCTCACTAACGGGAGGGGATGAGCAGTTCTTC
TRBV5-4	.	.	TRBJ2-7	CASSLVSRAHEQYF	TGTGCCAGCAGCTTGGTCTCCAGGGCCCACGAGCAGTACTTC
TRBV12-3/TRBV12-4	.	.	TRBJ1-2	CASKLQGGYGYTF	TGTGCCAGCAAACTCCAGGGAGGCTATGGCTACACCTTC
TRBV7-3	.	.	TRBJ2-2	CASSRGTPNTGELFF	TGTGCCAGCAGCCGCGGGACGCCTAACACCGGGGAGCTGTTTTTT
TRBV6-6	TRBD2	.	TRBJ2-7	CASRPPGGRFEQYF	TGTGCCAGCAGACCGCCGGGCGGGAGATTCGAGCAGTACTTC
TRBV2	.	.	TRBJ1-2	CASSEGVNYGYTF	TGTGCCAGCAGTGAAGGAGTTAACTATGGCTACACCTTC
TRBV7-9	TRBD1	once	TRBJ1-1	CASSLEGASTEAFF	TGTGCCAGCAGCTTAGAGGGGGCGAGCACTGAAGCTTTCTTT
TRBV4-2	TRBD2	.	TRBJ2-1	CASSQDYLLAGNNEQFF	TGTGCCAGCAGCCAAGATTATTTACTAGCGGGAAACAATGAGCAGTTCTTC
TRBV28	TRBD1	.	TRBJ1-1	CASSSAGQKNTEAFF	TGTGCCAGCAGTTCGGCGGGACAGAAGAACACTGAAGCTTTCTTT
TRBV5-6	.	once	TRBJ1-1	CASSRYRGLNTEAFF	TGTGCCAGCAGCCGATACCGGGGATTGAACACTGAAGCTTTCTTT
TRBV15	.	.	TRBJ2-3	CATSRLVLSGTDTQYF	TGTGCCACCAGCAGGCTAGTTCTCTCAGGGACAGATACGCAGTATTTT
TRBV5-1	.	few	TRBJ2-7	CASSLAGKSSDEQYF	TGCGCCAGCAGCTTGGCCGGGAAGAGTAGCGACGAGCAGTACTTC
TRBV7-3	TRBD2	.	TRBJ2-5	CASSWMGLLGETQYF	TGTGCCAGCAGCTGGATGGGACTACTCGGCGAGACCCAGTACTTC
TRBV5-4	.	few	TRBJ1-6	CASSLDRFNSPLHF	TGTGCCAGCAGCTTGGACAGGTTCAATTCACCCCTCCACTTT
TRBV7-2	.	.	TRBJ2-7	CASSPGFSKHYEQYF	TGTGCCAGCAGCCCGGGGTTCTCAAAACACTACGAGCAGTACTTC
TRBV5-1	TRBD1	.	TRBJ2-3	CASSFGQGARGTQYF	TGCGCCAGCAGCTTCGGACAGGGGGCAAGGGGTACGCAGTATTTT
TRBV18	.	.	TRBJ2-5	CASSPGTDGWTQYF	TGTGCCAGCTCACCAGGGACTGACGGGTGGACCCAGTACTTC
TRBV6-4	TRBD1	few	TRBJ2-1	CASSALGQGAGEQFF	TGTGCCAGCAGTGCCCTTGGACAGGGGGCGGGTGAGCAGTTCTTC
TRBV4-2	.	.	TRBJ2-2	CASSQDRGSFDTGELFF	TGTGCCAGCAGCCAAGATCGGGGTAGCTTTGACACCGGGGAGCTGTTTTTT
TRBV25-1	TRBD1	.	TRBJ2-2	CASRGQGSLGELFF	TGTGCCAGCAGGGGACAGGGGTCTCTCGGGGAGCTGTTTTTT
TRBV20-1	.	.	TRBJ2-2	CSASVTGELFF	TGCAGTGCTAGCGTCACCGGGGAGCTGTTTTTT
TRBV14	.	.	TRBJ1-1	CASSPLAGAGAFF	TGTGCCAGCAGCCCACTCGCGGGGGCTGGAGCTTTCTTT
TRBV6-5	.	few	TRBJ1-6	CASSYSNYNSPLHF	TGTGCCAGCAGTTACTCTAACTATAATTCACCCCTCCACTTT
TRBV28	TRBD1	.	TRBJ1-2	CASIPGGTANYGYTF	TGTGCCAGCATTCCTGGGGGGACAGCTAACTATGGCTACACCTTC
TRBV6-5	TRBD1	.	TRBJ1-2	CASSLTRQGGFYGYTF	TGTGCCAGCAGTTTGACGAGACAGGGGGGATTCTATGGCTACACCTTC
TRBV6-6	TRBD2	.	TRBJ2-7	CASSYSGTSGYEQYF	TGTGCCAGCAGTTATTCCGGGACTAGCGGTTACGAGCAGTACTTC
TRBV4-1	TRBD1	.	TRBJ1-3	CASSLDRGGNTIYF	TGCGCCAGCAGCCTGGACAGGGGAGGAAACACCATATATTTT
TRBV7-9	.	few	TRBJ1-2	CASRGGQFNYGYTF	TGTGCCAGCAGGGGTGGACAGTTTAACTATGGCTACACCTTC
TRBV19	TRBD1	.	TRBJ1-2	CATRRGQGDYTF	TGTGCCACCCGACGGGGACAGGGCGACTACACCTTC
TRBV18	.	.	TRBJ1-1	CASSPRDSGWTEAFF	TGTGCCAGCTCACCTCGGGACTCGGGGTGGACTGAAGCTTTCTTT
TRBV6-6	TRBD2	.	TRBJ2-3	CASSYRLAGGADTQYF	TGTGCCAGCAGTTACCGACTAGCGGGAGGGGCGGATACGCAGTATTTT
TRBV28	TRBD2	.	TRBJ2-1	CASSGLAGASRHNEQFF	TGTGCCAGCAGTGGACTAGCGGGAGCGTCTCGGCACAATGAGCAGTTCTTC
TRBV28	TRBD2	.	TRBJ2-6	CAITGGSSGSAGANVLTF	TGTGCCATCACGGGCGGGTCTAGCGGGAGCGCTGGGGCCAACGTCCTGACTTTC
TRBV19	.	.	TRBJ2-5	CASSGSKETQYF	TGTGCCAGTAGCGGGAGTAAAGAGACCCAGTACTTC
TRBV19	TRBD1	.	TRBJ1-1	CASSLSGQDRGRTEAFF	TGTGCCAGTAGTCTATCGGGACAAGACAGGGGGAGAACTGAAGCTTTCTTT
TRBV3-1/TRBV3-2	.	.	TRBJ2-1	CASSLLAGGPSNEQFF	TGTGCCAGCAGCCTCTTAGCCGGAGGGCCAAGCAATGAGCAGTTCTTC
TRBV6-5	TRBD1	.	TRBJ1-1	CARIKGAGDTEAFF	TGTGCCAGGATTAAGGGGGCGGGTGACACTGAAGCTTTCTTT